The 9 T cell receptor beta chains in this list originate from one sample, sequenced in a study of T cell responses to AZD1222 COVID-19 vaccine. Repertoires were generated with immunoSEQ multiplex PCR, while TCRdb's copy carries only in-frame clones and drops some. The sample shows about 140,000 clones, roughly 90% of them seen only once. Source: peripheral blood, taken 28 days after the second AZD1222 dose. The receptors here all came from an adult who received the AZD1222 COVID-19 vaccine.

This clone appeared a single time. This chain uses TRBV28 with TRBJ1-2; D gene ambiguous. In germline, CDR1 is MDHEN, CDR2 SYDVKM. The CDR3 is 12 amino acids. Trimming took 6 bases from V and 6 from J, leaving 11 bases between them. This chain's CDR3 is CASRSPVNGYTF. The CDR3, as DNA: TGTGCCAGCAGGTCTCCTGTGAATGGCTACACCTTC.

The chain couples TRBV24-1 to TRBJ2-2, with D perhaps TRBD2 (5 bases). V lost 4 bases, J lost 4 bases, and 18 bases lay in between. CDR3 length: 17 amino acids. The germline CDR1 and CDR2 sequences are KGHDR and SFDVKD. The CDR3 sequence: CATSDPAGTSITGELFF. DNA of the CDR3: TGTGCCACCAGTGACCCCGCGGGCACATCTATCACCGGGGAGCTGTTTTTT.

CDR3 sequence reads: CASNKDEKLFF. The DNA for the CDR3 is TGTGCCAGCAATAAGGATGAAAAACTGTTTTTT. The chain has TRBV28 and TRBJ1-4; D is undetermined. Per germline, CDR1 MDHEN and CDR2 SYDVKM. The CDR3 is 11 amino acids. V was pared by 7 bases and J by 6 bases, with 6 bases between. Together with reference TRBV28 and TRBJ1-4, the CDR3 gives the full variable domain: DVKVTQSSRYLVKRTGEKVFLECVQDMDHENMFWYRQDPGLGLRLIYFSYDVKMKEKGDIPEGYSVSREKKERFSLILESASTNQTSMYLCASNKDEKLFFGSGTQLSVL.

This chain links TRBV10-1 with TRBJ1-6; TRBD1 agrees at 7 bases. In germline, CDR1 is WNHNN, CDR2 SYGVQD (reference sequence). The CDR3 has 14 residues. V lost 6 bases, J lost 7 bases, and 6 bases stayed unmatched. CDR3: CASSLGQENSPLHF. The CDR3 region has the DNA TGCGCCAGCAGCCTCGGACAGGAGAATTCACCCCTCCACTTT.

The CDR3 region has the DNA TGTGCCAGCTCACCACTCTTGGAGACTACTGAAGCTTTCTTT. The encoded protein is CASSPLLETTEAFF. This chain connects TRBV18 to TRBJ1-1; D is ambiguous. The germline V gene encodes CDR1 KGHSH and CDR2 LQKENI. V was shortened by 1 base and J by 5 bases, with 11 bases between the two germline ends. This CDR3 spans 14 amino acids. Filled out from reference TRBV18 and TRBJ1-1, the complete variable domain reads NAGVMQNPRHLVRRRGQEARLRCSPMKGHSHVYWYRQLPEEGLKFMVYLQKENIIDESGMPKERFSAEFPKEGPSILRIQQVVRGDSAAYFCASSPLLETTEAFFGQGTRLTVV.

This clone was observed a few times. The rearrangement links TRBV7-2 to TRBJ1-1; D possibly corresponds to TRBD1 (5 bases). Trimming left V 7 bases short and J 3 bases short, with 21 bases between. Germline V gives CDR1 SGHTA, CDR2 FQGNSA. This CDR3 is built from 16 residues. The CDR3 reads CASTPYGATGYTEAFF. In DNA, the CDR3 is TGTGCCAGCACCCCTTACGGGGCCACAGGTTACACTGAAGCTTTCTTT.

The chain joins TRBV6-2 or TRBV6-3 to TRBJ2-1; D not resolved. V lost 2 bases and J lost 7, with 3 bases in between. The CDR3 has 11 amino acids. CDR1 and CDR2 from the germline V gene are MNHEY and SVGEGT. The CDR3 protein is CASSYANEQFF. CDR3 nucleotides: TGTGCCAGCAGTTACGCGAATGAGCAGTTCTTC.

The chain recombines TRBV12-3 or TRBV12-4 with TRBJ1-1; D gene unclear. The CDR3 totals 13 residues. V dropped 5 bases and J dropped 6 bases, with 13 bases sitting between them. The CDR3 DNA reads as TGTGCCAGCAGTGGGCGGGAGGGCGCTGAAGCTTTCTTT. Translated: CASSGREGAEAFF.

J is TRBJ2-2 and V is TRBV10-3; 9 nucleotides line up with TRBD2. Looked up from germline, CDR1 is ENHRY and CDR2 is SYGVKD. The J segment lost 2 bases and the V segment lost 7 bases, leaving 8 bases of the junction unmatched. The CDR3 is 16 amino acids. This CDR3 reads CAITTSGAHNTGELFF. The CDR3 bases are TGTGCCATCACGACTAGCGGAGCCCATAACACCGGGGAGCTGTTTTTT.